This TCR beta chain is drawn from a study of T cells after yellow fever vaccination. Overall study: Where fractions had low cell numbers, libraries were prepared from them with the SMART-Seq v4 Ultra Low Input RNA kit.

Study results and caveats: Some clonotypes, a small share, were shared between CD4 and CD8 compartments.

TCRdb re-called the 5' RACE reads through MiXCR, storing one row per CDR3 protein. There are around 260,000 distinct CDR3 sequences in the sample; 5.2% occur only once, and around 3.3% lies in the top ten. This clonotype appeared many times. Its specificity is unknown. Per the germline V gene, CDR1 is SGDLS and CDR2 is YYNGEE. The CDR3 covers 14 residues. Trimming took off 4 bases at V and 0 bases at J, with 7 bases between the two ends. The specimen comprised CD4+ T cells sorted from PBMCs, sampled on the day of the yellow fever booster vaccination. The receptor comes from a man younger than 35 who received the YFV17D yellow fever vaccine. The gene calls are TRBV9 and TRBJ2-2; D remains ambiguous. For the CDR3, the DNA is TGTGCCAGCAGCTCAGTAACGAACACCGGGGAGCTGTTTTTT. Encoded protein: CASSSVTNTGELFF.